This T cell receptor beta chain was observed in a study of identifying expanded T cells in peripheral blood. General observations from the study: Differentially abundant clones: roughly 1.2 between replicates, 15 to 17 at two to three weeks, around 20 at four. Across healthy donors, higher total template counts meant significantly greater approximately two-week count variance.

CDR1 is MNHEY, CDR2 SVGAGI, per germline. The V end was cut by 9 bases, the J end by 0 bases, with 11 bases between. CDR3 length: 13 amino acids. Comments on this clone: The target antigen is unknown.

Sequencing used immunoSEQ multiplex PCR; TCRdb keeps in-frame clones, though not all of them. The data hold 100,000 or so clones, with about 90% observed a single time. The sequenced sample consisted of blood. V gene TRBV6-5 combines with J gene TRBJ2-5, with D possibly being TRBD1 (5 bases). The TCR originated in a person between 18 and 75 years old in good health. In DNA, the CDR3 is TGTGCCAGTACAACAGGATACCAAGAGACCCAGTACTTC. It translates to CASTTGYQETQYF.